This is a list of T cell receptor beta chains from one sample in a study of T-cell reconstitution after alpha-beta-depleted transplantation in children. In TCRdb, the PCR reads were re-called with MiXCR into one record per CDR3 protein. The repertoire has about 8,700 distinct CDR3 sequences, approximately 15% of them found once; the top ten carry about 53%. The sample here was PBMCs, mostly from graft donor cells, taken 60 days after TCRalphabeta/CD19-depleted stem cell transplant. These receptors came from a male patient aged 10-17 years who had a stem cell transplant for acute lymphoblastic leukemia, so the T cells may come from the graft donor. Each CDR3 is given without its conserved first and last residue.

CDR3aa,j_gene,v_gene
ASSLGQADPYGYT,TRBJ1-2,TRBV5-1
ASSPRGSTDTQY,TRBJ2-3,TRBV5-1
ASSQDSPGAGANVLT,TRBJ2-6,TRBV4-1
ASSYTQGARTEAF,TRBJ1-1,TRBV6-5
ASSLQAGGTGEQY,TRBJ2-7,TRBV27
ASSLGGVGGNTIY,TRBJ1-3,TRBV7-2
ASSADYRGREQY,TRBJ2-7,TRBV9
SARSTGVVFRNTEAF,TRBJ1-1,TRBV20-1
ASSLSGDYGYT,TRBJ1-2,TRBV28
ASRLQGGGDGYT,TRBJ1-2,TRBV5-1
ASIDSASYNEQF,TRBJ2-1,TRBV16
ASSPATRKQGIGYNEQF,TRBJ2-1,TRBV7-9
ASSYSGENTGELF,TRBJ2-2,TRBV6-5
ATSEPYSNQPQH,TRBJ1-5,TRBV24-1
ASSQRRDATYEQY,TRBJ2-7,TRBV7-2
ASSPWGKSYEQY,TRBJ2-7,TRBV21-1
ASSFQGREQY,TRBJ2-7,TRBV5-6
ASSLSATNEKLF,TRBJ1-4,TRBV7-2
SAPRTRSSYNEQF,TRBJ2-1,TRBV20-1
ASSPIHYYEQY,TRBJ2-7,TRBV7-2
ASSLTSGTDTQY,TRBJ2-3,TRBV7-2
ASSVRRDSLSGNTIY,TRBJ1-3,TRBV12-3/TRBV12-4
ASSSSLERGPYNEQF,TRBJ2-1,TRBV9
ASSFRGGRHSSYEQY,TRBJ2-7,TRBV7-2
SEGLSSTEAF,TRBJ1-1,TRBV29-1
ASSQDWPGTEAF,TRBJ1-1,TRBV4-1
ASSQEPGVRTEAF,TRBJ1-1,TRBV4-1
ASSYGYRGVQPQH,TRBJ1-5,TRBV6-2/TRBV6-3
ASRTGDTQY,TRBJ2-3,TRBV6-9
ATSDSGNHQPQH,TRBJ1-5,TRBV24-1
ASSQTGLGMNTEAF,TRBJ1-1,TRBV5-6
ATSRDGSAFVGSGNTIY,TRBJ1-3,TRBV15
SVPGTVHTEAF,TRBJ1-1,TRBV29-1
ASSSRQEETQY,TRBJ2-5,TRBV5-1
ASSLQGGNQLQH,TRBJ1-5,TRBV12-3/TRBV12-4
ASSYPGQGRGNTEAF,TRBJ1-1,TRBV6-2/TRBV6-3
ASSQDGVRAEKLF,TRBJ1-4,TRBV4-2
ASSPTRRGTQY,TRBJ2-3,TRBV7-6
AWSGGGTATINTEAF,TRBJ1-1,TRBV30
ASSYSVNTEAF,TRBJ1-1,TRBV6-6
ASSQEVRLGTSFTETQY,TRBJ2-5,TRBV4-3
ASSFWGQGKNEKLF,TRBJ1-4,TRBV5-1
ASRRRVGYEQY,TRBJ2-7,TRBV10-2
ASSRPWSYEQY,TRBJ2-7,TRBV6-1
ASSKGQAQNTEAF,TRBJ1-1,TRBV18